This T cell receptor (beta chain) was sequenced during a study of OX40 agonist ivuxolimab in advanced cancers. About the research overall: The study enrolled dose-escalation patients with hepatocellular carcinoma, melanoma, renal cell or head and neck cancer. Allowance was made for prior anti-PD-1, anti-PD-L1 or anti-CTLA-4 therapy, and about 40% had some. General observations from the study: Among the nonresponders, some also had low normalized T-cell clonal expansion. Average numbers of expanded clones were greater in CD8+ T cells than in CD4+.

As regards this clone: Its specificity is not known.

The table came from immunoSEQ multiplex PCR; TCRdb's copy has only in-frame clones and leaves some out. The sample comprises about 80,000 clones, 85% to 90% of which are singletons, and 2% to 2.5% rests with the top ten. Germline V gene data show CDR1 as MNHNS and CDR2 as SASEGT. CDR3 length: 13 amino acids. V shed 8 bases and J 6 bases; nucleotides not matched to a gene: 7. The source is an adult with an advanced solid tumor such as melanoma, head and neck, liver or kidney cancer. The gene calls are TRBV6-1 and TRBJ1-5; 7 bases map to TRBD1. Sequencing used CD4+ or CD8+ T cells sorted from blood, obtained in a trial of the OX40 agonist ivuxolimab. The CDR3 reads CASADRWGQPQHF. The CDR3 region has the DNA TGTGCCAGCGCGGACAGGTGGGGTCAGCCCCAGCATTTT.